Included here is one T cell receptor beta chain sequence, with context. This record comes from a study of blood T cell repertoires in COVID-19. Study details: The United States, Italy and Spain supplied acute and convalescent COVID-19 samples. PBMCs, B-cell-depleted T cells, or T cells provided the cDNA or gDNA that made up the material.

CDR3 size: 16 residues. The V and J ends lost 0 bases and 6 bases respectively, with 17 bases between them. Per the germline V gene, CDR1 is SGHNT and CDR2 is YENEEA. Under the authors' procedure: For nucleated cells, counts were estimated from reference gene primer amplification. Sequencing used immunoSEQ multiplex PCR; TCRdb keeps in-frame clones, though not all of them. V, J and clone size are taken as reported in that table, and D and trimming were inferred from the DNA itself. The sample contains some 96,000 clones, 86% of which appear only once. This TCR derives from a man aged 45 to 65 with acute or convalescent COVID-19. Sequenced: peripheral blood. The chain carries TRBV11-3 and TRBJ1-2; D is possibly TRBD1 (5 bases). This chain's CDR3 is CASSLDGGVGLDGYTF. The CDR3 nucleotides are TGTGCCAGCAGCTTAGACGGGGGGGTAGGGTTGGATGGCTACACCTTC.